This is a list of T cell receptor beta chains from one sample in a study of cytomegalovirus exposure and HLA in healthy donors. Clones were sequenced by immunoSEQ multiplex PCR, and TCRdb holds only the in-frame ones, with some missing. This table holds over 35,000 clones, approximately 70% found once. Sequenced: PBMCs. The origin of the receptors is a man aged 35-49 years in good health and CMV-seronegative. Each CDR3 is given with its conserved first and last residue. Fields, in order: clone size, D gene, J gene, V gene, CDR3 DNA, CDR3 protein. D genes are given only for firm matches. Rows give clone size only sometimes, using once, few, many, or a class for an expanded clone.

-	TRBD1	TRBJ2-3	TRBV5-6	TGTGCCAGCAGCTACGCCACTGGACAGGGAAGACCAGATACGCAGTATTTT	CASSYATGQGRPDTQYF
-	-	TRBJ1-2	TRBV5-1	TGCGCCAGCAGAACCGGGACAACTAACTATGGCTACACCTTC	CASRTGTTNYGYTF
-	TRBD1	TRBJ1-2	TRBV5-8	TGTGCCAGCAGCATAACGGACAGGGGCGCTGGCTACACCTTC	CASSITDRGAGYTF
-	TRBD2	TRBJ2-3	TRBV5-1	TGCGCCAGCAGCTTGGGACTAGCGGTCACAGATACGCAGTATTTT	CASSLGLAVTDTQYF
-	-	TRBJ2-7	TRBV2	TGTGCCAGCAGACAGGAAGGATACGAGCAGTACTTC	CASRQEGYEQYF
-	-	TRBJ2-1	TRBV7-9	TGTGCCAGCAGCTCAGGGGCCTACAATGAGCAGTTCTTC	CASSSGAYNEQFF
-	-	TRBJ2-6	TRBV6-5	TGTGCCAGCAGTTACTCGGGGGGTCCTGGGGCCAACGTCCTGACTTTC	CASSYSGGPGANVLTF
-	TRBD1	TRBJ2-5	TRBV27	TGTGCCAGCAGTTTGGCCGGGACAGGGAGAGAGACCCAGTACTTC	CASSLAGTGRETQYF
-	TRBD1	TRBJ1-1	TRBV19	TGTGCCGTTCGAGGGGCGACAGGGGAAGCTTTCTTT	CAVRGATGEAFF
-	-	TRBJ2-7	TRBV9	TGTGCCAGCAGCCCTGTGGCGGGACGGAATCGAGAGCAGTACTTC	CASSPVAGRNREQYF
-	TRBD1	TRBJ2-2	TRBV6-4	TGTGCCAGCAGTGAAACAGGGGTCACCGGGGAGCTGTTTTTT	CASSETGVTGELFF
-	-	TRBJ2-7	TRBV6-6	TGTGCCAGCAGTTCCGGGAGTTACGAGCAGTACTTC	CASSSGSYEQYF
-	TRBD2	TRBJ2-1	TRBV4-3	TGCGCCAGCAGCCTAGGACTAGCAGTCTACAATGAGCAGTTCTTC	CASSLGLAVYNEQFF
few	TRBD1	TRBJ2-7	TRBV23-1	TGCGCCAGCAGTCCAGACGGGACAGGGTATTTCTACGAGCAGTACTTC	CASSPDGTGYFYEQYF
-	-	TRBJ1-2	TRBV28	TGTGCCAGCAGTCCCTCGTCCTGGCTCTATGGCTACACCTTC	CASSPSSWLYGYTF